This passage covers 25 T cell receptor beta chains from one sample sequenced in a study of cytomegalovirus exposure and HLA in healthy donors. Data came from immunoSEQ multiplex PCR; TCRdb stores just in-frame clones and leaves some out. The repertoire consists of fewer than 300,000 clones, with over 75% occurring once and the leading ten covering approximately 0.94%. Sequenced: PBMCs. All receptors derive from a woman aged 18-30 years in good health and CMV-seronegative.

The chain has TRBV19 and TRBJ1-6, with 7 bases that match TRBD1. The J segment lost 10 bases and the V segment lost 10 bases, leaving 16 bases of the junction unmatched. There are 15 residues in the CDR3. Germline CDR1 is LNHDA and CDR2 is SQIVND (reference sequence). The CDR3 coding sequence is TGTGCCACAAGACAGGGACGATTTCTATCGTCACCCCTCCACTTT. Protein sequence: CATRQGRFLSSPLHF.

V gene TRBV5-1 combines with J gene TRBJ1-1; D uncertain. V was pared by 4 bases and J by 5 bases, with 15 bases between. Germline loops: CDR1 SGHRS, CDR2 YFSETQ. The CDR3 loop spans 14 amino acids. In DNA form, the CDR3 reads TGCGCCAGCAGCCCCGAGAGGGCGGGTACTGAAGCTTTCTTT. This encodes CASSPERAGTEAFF.

This clone has only one observation. This rearrangement joins TRBV28 to TRBJ1-5, with D unclear. There are 11 residues in the CDR3. Germline V gene lookup returns CDR1 MDHEN and CDR2 SYDVKM. Deletions cut 4 bases from V and 8 bases from J, with 6 bases between. In DNA form, the CDR3 reads TGTGCCAGCAGTTCTACTAAGCCCCAGCATTTT. Protein product: CASSSTKPQHF.

The J gene is TRBJ1-4, the V gene TRBV18, with 7 bases that match TRBD1. The V gene end was trimmed by 0 bases and the J gene end by 8 bases; junction bases not matched to a gene: 6. CDR1 and CDR2 from the germline V gene are KGHSH and LQKENI. The CDR3 has 15 amino acids. CDR3 residues: CASSPPRGRGEKLFF. CDR3 in DNA: TGTGCCAGCTCACCACCGAGGGGGCGCGGCGAAAAACTGTTTTTT.

This chain connects TRBV5-1 to TRBJ2-1; a weak D match, TRBD2 (6 bases). CDR1 is SGHRS and CDR2 is YFSETQ in the germline V gene. CDR3 length equals 17 residues. With 0 bases removed from V and 0 bases from J, the gap between germline ends came to 13 bases. For the CDR3, the DNA is TGCGCCAGCAGCTTGGTAGCGGCCTCGAACTCCTACAATGAGCAGTTCTTC. It translates to CASSLVAASNSYNEQFF. The full variable domain, rest sourced from reference TRBV5-1 and TRBJ2-1, is KAGVTQTPRYLIKTRGQQVTLSCSPISGHRSVSWYQQTPGQGLQFLFEYFSETQRNKGNFPGRFSGRQFSNSRSEMNVSTLELGDSALYLCASSLVAASNSYNEQFFGPGTRLTVL.

J is TRBJ1-1 and V is TRBV4-1, with D uncertain. Per the germline V gene, CDR1 is MGHRA and CDR2 is YSYEKL. This CDR3 comprises 17 residues. Between the trimmed V and J ends, which lost 1 base and 0 bases, there was a span of 15 bases. The DNA for the CDR3 is TGCGCCAGCAGCCAAGTAAATCGCGTAGTCATGAACACTGAAGCTTTCTTT. It codes for CASSQVNRVVMNTEAFF.

The chain has TRBV28 and TRBJ2-5; D perhaps matches TRBD2 (6 bases). In germline, CDR1 is MDHEN, CDR2 SYDVKM. V was shortened by 6 bases and J by 3 bases, with 17 bases between the two germline ends. CDR3 length: 15 amino acids. The chain's CDR3 is CASSSVGGGKETQYF. CDR3 nucleotides: TGTGCCAGCAGCTCCGTGGGTGGGGGGAAAGAGACCCAGTACTTC. The variable domain in full, with the rest retrieved from reference TRBV28 and TRBJ2-5, is DVKVTQSSRYLVKRTGEKVFLECVQDMDHENMFWYRQDPGLGLRLIYFSYDVKMKEKGDIPEGYSVSREKKERFSLILESASTNQTSMYLCASSSVGGGKETQYFGPGTRLLVL.

CDR3 nucleotides: TGTGCCACCAAAGTCCCCCGGTGGGAGCAGTTCTTC. As protein: CATKVPRWEQFF. This chain connects TRBV15 to TRBJ2-1; no clear D. The CDR3 sequence is 12 residues long. V was shortened by 7 bases and J by 10 bases, with 14 bases between the two germline ends. Germline V gene data show CDR1 as LNHNV and CDR2 as YYDKDF (reference sequence).

The V and J genes are TRBV27 and TRBJ1-1; TRBD1 is a possible D gene (5 bases). The CDR3 has 15 residues. The germline V gene encodes CDR1 MNHEY and CDR2 SMNVEV (reference sequence). V shed 3 bases and J shed 4 bases, with 15 bases lying between them. The CDR3 nucleotides read TGTGCCAGCAGTTTTTTCAGGGAAAAGGGCACTGAAGCTTTCTTT. Residues: CASSFFREKGTEAFF.

The gene calls are TRBV4-2 and TRBJ2-7, with TRBD2 matching 8 bases. There are 16 residues in the CDR3. CDR1 LGHNA and CDR2 YNFKEQ come from the germline V gene. The V segment lost 2 bases and the J segment 3 bases; nucleotides outside the gene matches: 9. CDR3 protein: CASSQSRGGSHYEQYF. CDR3 in DNA: TGTGCCAGCAGCCAATCTCGGGGGGGCTCCCACTACGAGCAGTACTTC.

The CDR3 sequence: CSVEGTGQNTGELFF. Here the CDR3 DNA reads TGCAGCGTTGAGGGTACGGGACAGAACACCGGGGAGCTGTTTTTT. The chain is built from TRBV29-1 and TRBJ2-2; D might be TRBD1 (6 bases). V lost 3 bases to trimming and J lost 1 base, with 12 bases between them. Germline CDR1 reads SQVTM; CDR2 reads ANQGSEA. This CDR3 is built from 15 residues.

The chain joins TRBV7-3 to TRBJ2-7; perhaps TRBD2 as D (5 bases). V was shortened by 4 bases and J by 5 bases, with 18 bases between the two germline ends. The V gene's germline CDR1 is SGHTA and CDR2 FQGTGA. The CDR3 is made up of 15 amino acids. Written as DNA, the CDR3 is TGTGCCAGCAGCTCATATGTGGGGAGACCCCACGAGCAGTACTTC. Translated, it gives CASSSYVGRPHEQYF.

This chain links TRBV9 with TRBJ2-1, with D tentatively TRBD2 (5 bases). Germline V gene lookup returns CDR1 SGDLS and CDR2 YYNGEE. V lost 4 bases, J lost 5 bases, and 13 bases lay in between. CDR3 length: 14 residues. In nucleotides, the CDR3 is TGTGCCAGCAGCCTGCATAGCGCAGACAATGAGCAGTTCTTC. It codes for CASSLHSADNEQFF.

This chain uses TRBV19 with TRBJ1-2; no clear D gene. Trimming stripped 3 bases from V and 7 bases from J, with 15 bases between. Germline V lookup: CDR1 LNHDA, CDR2 SQIVND (reference sequence). There are 14 residues in the CDR3. The CDR3 nucleotides are TGTGCCAGTAGTATCGGGAGGACCCTCTCTGGCTACACCTTC. As protein: CASSIGRTLSGYTF. The full variable domain, its missing parts supplied by reference TRBV19 and TRBJ1-2, is DGGITQSPKYLFRKEGQNVTLSCEQNLNHDAMYWYRQDPGQGLRLIYYSQIVNDFQKGDIAEGYSVSREKKESFPLTVTSAQKNPTAFYLCASSIGRTLSGYTFGSGTRLTVV.

This chain uses TRBV7-2 with TRBJ1-5; tentatively, D is TRBD1 (6 bases). Germline loops: CDR1 SGHTA, CDR2 FQGNSA. The CDR3 totals 17 residues. The V gene lost 5 bases and the J gene lost 2 bases, with 19 bases spanning the gap. CDR3 DNA sequence: TGTGCCAGCAGCCTCGTCCCACAGGGCTTGGGCAATCAGCCCCAGCATTTT. It specifies CASSLVPQGLGNQPQHF.

The chain links TRBV11-2 to TRBJ2-2, with TRBD2 identical over 7 bases. From germline, CDR1 is SGHAT and CDR2 FQNNGV. This CDR3 has 16 amino acids. Trimming at V came to 5 bases and at J to 6 bases, leaving 12 bases not matched to a gene. CDR3 residues: CASSNSAGGFPGELFF. The CDR3 DNA reads TGTGCCAGCAGCAACTCCGCCGGGGGGTTTCCCGGGGAGCTGTTTTTT. Complete variable domain (other parts from reference TRBV11-2 and TRBJ2-2): EAGVAQSPRYKIIEKRQSVAFWCNPISGHATLYWYQQILGQGPKLLIQFQNNGVVDDSQLPKDRFSAERLKGVDSTLKIQPAKLEDSAVYLCASSNSAGGFPGELFFGEGSRLTVL.

A remark on this clone: This CDR3 is also generated by other DNA sequences in the sample. This chain joins TRBV5-1 and TRBJ2-5, with D unresolved. This CDR3 region has 14 residues. CDR1 and CDR2 (germline): SGHRS, YFSETQ. The V and J ends lost 0 bases and 2 bases respectively, with 8 bases between them. CDR3 region: CASSLGGLQETQYF. In DNA, the CDR3 is TGCGCCAGCAGCTTGGGTGGTCTACAAGAGACCCAGTACTTC. Using reference TRBV5-1 and TRBJ2-5 for the parts outside the CDR3, the full variable domain is KAGVTQTPRYLIKTRGQQVTLSCSPISGHRSVSWYQQTPGQGLQFLFEYFSETQRNKGNFPGRFSGRQFSNSRSEMNVSTLELGDSALYLCASSLGGLQETQYFGPGTRLLVL.

This chain uses TRBV2 with TRBJ1-4; D call uncertain. The CDR3 sequence is 12 residues long. V lost 5 bases and J 12 bases, leaving 13 bases between the germline ends. Germline assignment: CDR1 SNHLY and CDR2 FYNNEI. The chain's CDR3 is CASSSDMPQLFF. The CDR3 DNA follows: TGTGCCAGCAGTTCAGATATGCCCCAACTGTTTTTT.

This chain joins TRBV10-1 and TRBJ2-5; 8 bases align to TRBD1. After removal of 4 bases from V and 5 bases from J, the junction contained 6 bases not matched to a gene. Per germline, CDR1 WNHNN and CDR2 SYGVQD (reference sequence). CDR3 length: 14 residues. CDR3 bases: TGCGCCAGCAGTGTAGCAGGGGGCGCGGAGACCCAGTACTTC. Translated, it gives CASSVAGGAETQYF.

The gene calls are TRBV6-1 and TRBJ2-7, with D unresolved. With 3 bases removed from V and 2 bases from J, the gap between germline ends came to 14 bases. Germline CDR1 and CDR2: MNHNS and SASEGT. The CDR3 spans 15 residues. The CDR3 DNA is TGTGCCAGCAGTGACTCAGCCCGAGGCGCCTACGAGCAGTACTTC. Its translation: CASSDSARGAYEQYF.

The rearrangement links TRBV5-1 to TRBJ1-3; D not resolved. The CDR3 length is 16 residues. Trimming shortened V by 0 bases and J by 1 base, and 11 bases separated the two germline ends. Germline V gene data show CDR1 as SGHRS and CDR2 as YFSETQ. Written as DNA, the CDR3 is TGCGCCAGCAGCTTGGGCGTGCTCTCGTCTGGAAACACCATATATTTT. As protein: CASSLGVLSSGNTIYF.

This sequence joins TRBV27 and TRBJ1-4; D may be TRBD1 (6 bases). Germline V gene sequence: CDR1 MNHEY, CDR2 SMNVEV (reference sequence). The CDR3 spans 14 residues. V dropped 4 bases and J dropped 8 bases, with 14 bases sitting between them. CDR3 residues: CASSSRQGREKLFF. Written as DNA, the CDR3 is TGTGCCAGCAGTTCTCGGCAGGGGCGGGAAAAACTGTTTTTT.

V usage is TRBV9 and J usage is TRBJ2-7, with 14 bases lining up with TRBD2. With V trimmed by 3 bases and J by 6 bases, 5 bases remained unmatched. The germline V gene has CDR1 SGDLS and CDR2 YYNGEE. This CDR3 has 15 amino acids. The CDR3 sequence is CASSGLAGGVREQYF. The CDR3 coding sequence is TGTGCCAGCAGCGGACTAGCGGGAGGGGTACGCGAGCAGTACTTC. Full variable domain (remainder filled in from reference TRBV9 and TRBJ2-7): DSGVTQTPKHLITATGQRVTLRCSPRSGDLSVYWYQQSLDQGLQFLIQYYNGEERAKGNILERFSAQQFPDLHSELNLSSLELGDSALYFCASSGLAGGVREQYFGPGTRLTVT.

CDR3 region: CASSYQRGSYGYTF. Written as DNA, the CDR3 is TGTGCCAGCAGCTATCAAAGGGGCAGCTATGGCTACACCTTC. The chain couples TRBV28 to TRBJ1-2; possible D gene TRBD1, 5 bases. Looked up from germline, CDR1 is MDHEN and CDR2 is SYDVKM. The CDR3 runs to 14 residues. V lost 6 bases to trimming and J lost 4 bases, with 15 bases between them.

The V call is TRBV5-1, the J call TRBJ2-2, with 11 bases matching TRBD2. From germline, CDR1 is SGHRS and CDR2 YFSETQ. The CDR3 is 17 amino acids. V shed 0 bases and J 4 bases; nucleotides not matched to a gene: 5. CDR3 protein: CASSLVGTSGLTGELFF. CDR3 DNA sequence: TGCGCCAGCAGCTTGGTGGGGACTAGCGGACTCACCGGGGAGCTGTTTTTT.